This T cell receptor beta chain was obtained from a study of T cell responses to AZD1222 COVID-19 vaccine. Findings and caveats of the study: Among the donors, most were white British and more were female, and clonal diversity was possibly underestimated.

Worth noting for this clone: Its antigen is not known.

This CDR3 is 13 amino acids long. Germline-derived CDR1 and CDR2 are SNHLY and FYNNEI. V was clipped by 7 bases and J by 4 bases, with 13 bases between them. This table comes from immunoSEQ multiplex PCR, and its TCRdb copy is limited to in-frame clones, with some not included. Seen here are roughly 130,000 clones, 94% observed once, and the top ten hold 6.6%. The chain combines TRBV2 with TRBJ1-1; tentatively, D is TRBD1 (6 bases). The sample consisted of peripheral blood, taken on day 0 of AZD1222 vaccination. The clonotype comes from an adult in good health. The CDR3 reads CASIRGLGTEAFF. The CDR3 coding sequence is TGTGCCAGCATCAGGGGTCTGGGCACTGAAGCTTTCTTT.